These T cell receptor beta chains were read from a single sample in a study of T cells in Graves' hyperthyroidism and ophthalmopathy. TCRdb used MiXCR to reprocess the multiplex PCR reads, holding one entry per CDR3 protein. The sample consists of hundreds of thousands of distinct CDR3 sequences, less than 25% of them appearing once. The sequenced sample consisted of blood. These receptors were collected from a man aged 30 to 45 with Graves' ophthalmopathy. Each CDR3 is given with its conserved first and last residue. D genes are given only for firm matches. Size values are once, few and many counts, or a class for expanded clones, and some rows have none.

TGTGCCAGCTCCCTAGGTGAGGGCGAGTGGACGCAGTATTTT	CASSLGEGEWTQYF	TRBV2	many	NA	TRBJ2-3
TGCAGTGCCGGCCGACCAGCGTCGGGCTACACCTTC	CSAGRPASGYTF	TRBV20-1	NA	NA	TRBJ1-2
TGCGCCAGCAGCTTGGTTACGGGGAAAGGCTATAATGAGCAGTTCTTC	CASSLVTGKGYNEQFF	TRBV5-1	NA	NA	TRBJ2-1
TGTGCCAGCAGCTCCTCCCTCGGAGAGACTGAGCAGTTCTTC	CASSSSLGETEQFF	TRBV11-3	many	NA	TRBJ2-1
TGTGCCAGCGGTCGGGGACAGTCCTTGAGCTCCTATAATTCACCCCTCCACTTT	CASGRGQSLSSYNSPLHF	TRBV27	NA	TRBD1	TRBJ1-6
TGTGCCAGCAGCGCCGACAGGGGGCCCACACCCGCCTACGAGCAGTACTTC	CASSADRGPTPAYEQYF	TRBV9	NA	TRBD1	TRBJ2-7
TGTGCCACCAGTTATTCTGACAGGGCAGAGACCCAGTACTTC	CATSYSDRAETQYF	TRBV24-1	NA	TRBD1	TRBJ2-5
TGTGCCAGCAGCCCTGGACAGGGGGGACGGGGCTACACCTTC	CASSPGQGGRGYTF	TRBV12-3/TRBV12-4	NA	TRBD1	TRBJ1-2
TGTGCCAGCAGTACGACAGGGGTCCTGAACACTGAAGCTTTCTTT	CASSTTGVLNTEAFF	TRBV28	many	TRBD1	TRBJ1-1
TGTGCCAGCAGCCCAAGGGGGGCGAACACCGGGGAGCTGTTTTTT	CASSPRGANTGELFF	TRBV7-2	few	NA	TRBJ2-2
TGTGCCAGCAGTTTACGGTGGCTCGTTTCAGAGACTAGCGGGAGGAATGAGCAGTTCTTC	CASSLRWLVSETSGRNEQFF	TRBV27	NA	TRBD2	TRBJ2-1
TGTGCCAGCAGTACCGGACAGAACCACCAAGAGACCCAGTACTTC	CASSTGQNHQETQYF	TRBV27	few	NA	TRBJ2-5
TGTGCCATCAGTGAGCCCGGGACTAGCGGGGAGACCCAGTACTTC	CAISEPGTSGETQYF	TRBV10-3	NA	TRBD2	TRBJ2-5
TGTGCCAGCAGCTTGGAAAACAATCAGCCCCAGCATTTT	CASSLENNQPQHF	TRBV5-8	few	NA	TRBJ1-5
TGTGCCAGCACCTGGGAGCATAACACCGGGGAGCTGTTTTTT	CASTWEHNTGELFF	TRBV6-1	NA	NA	TRBJ2-2
TGTGCCAGTAAGACAGGACTTTTTTCCTACAATGAGCAGTTCTTC	CASKTGLFSYNEQFF	TRBV12-3/TRBV12-4	NA	NA	TRBJ2-1
TGCAGTGCTAGAGAGGTGGGAGGGCTCTCCTACGAGCAGTACTTC	CSAREVGGLSYEQYF	TRBV20-1	NA	TRBD2	TRBJ2-7
TGTGCCTGGAGAGGTGCGGCAAGGGATAATGAAAAACTGTTTTTT	CAWRGAARDNEKLFF	TRBV30	few	NA	TRBJ1-4